This T cell receptor (beta chain) was identified in a study of blood T cells in healthy people across ages. General study findings and limits: In the absence of known donor CMV status, changes in expanded clonotypes were possibly confounded.

This clonotype was detected a few times. What it binds is not known. The CDR3 contains 13 residues. Germline V lookup: CDR1 DFQATT, CDR2 SNEGSKA (reference sequence). The trim removed 6 bases at V and 7 bases at J, leaving 4 bases unmatched. A second PCR, run for about 7 to 11 cycles, used a sample-barcoded 5' primer plus a J-beta primer mix. TCRdb ran MiXCR on the 5' RACE reads and lists one entry per CDR3 protein. The sample comprises some 880,000 distinct CDR3 sequences, about 37% of which are singletons, and about an eighth rests with the top ten. This rearrangement joins TRBV20-1 to TRBJ1-6; 9 bases are shared with TRBD1. This TCR came from a man between 18 and 35 years old in good health. The sample comprised blood. The CDR3 loop is CSAGGQGNSPLHF. The CDR3, as DNA: TGCAGTGCGGGGGGACAGGGAAATTCACCCCTCCACTTT.